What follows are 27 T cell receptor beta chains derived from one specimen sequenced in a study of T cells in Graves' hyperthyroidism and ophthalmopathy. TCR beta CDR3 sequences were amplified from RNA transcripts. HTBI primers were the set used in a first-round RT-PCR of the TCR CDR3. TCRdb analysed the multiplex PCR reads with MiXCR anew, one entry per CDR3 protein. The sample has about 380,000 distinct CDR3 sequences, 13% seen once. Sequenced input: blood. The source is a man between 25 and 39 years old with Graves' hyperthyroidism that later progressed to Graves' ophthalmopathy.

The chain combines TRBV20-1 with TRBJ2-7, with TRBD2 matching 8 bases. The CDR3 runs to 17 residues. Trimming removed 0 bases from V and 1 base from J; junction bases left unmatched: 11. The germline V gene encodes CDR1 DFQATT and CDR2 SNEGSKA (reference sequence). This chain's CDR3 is CSARDPSSRGESYEQYF. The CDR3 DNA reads TGCAGTGCTAGAGATCCTTCCTCGCGGGGGGAATCCTACGAGCAGTACTTC.

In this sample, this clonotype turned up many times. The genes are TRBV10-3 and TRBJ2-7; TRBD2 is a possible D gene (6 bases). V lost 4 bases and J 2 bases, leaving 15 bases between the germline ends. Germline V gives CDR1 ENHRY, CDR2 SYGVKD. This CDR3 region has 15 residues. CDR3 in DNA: TGTGCCATCAGTGGAAATAGCGGAATCACCTACGAGCAGTACTTC. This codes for CAISGNSGITYEQYF.

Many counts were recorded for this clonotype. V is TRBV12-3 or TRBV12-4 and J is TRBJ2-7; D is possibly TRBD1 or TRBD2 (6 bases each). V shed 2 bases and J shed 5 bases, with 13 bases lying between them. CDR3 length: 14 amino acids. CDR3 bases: TGTGCCAGCAGTTTATCACAGGGAGGCAACGAGCAGTACTTC. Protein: CASSLSQGGNEQYF.

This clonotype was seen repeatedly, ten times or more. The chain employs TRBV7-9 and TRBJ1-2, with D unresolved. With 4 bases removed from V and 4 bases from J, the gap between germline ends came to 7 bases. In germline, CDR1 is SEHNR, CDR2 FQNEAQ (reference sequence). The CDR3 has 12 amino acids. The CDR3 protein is CASSSIGYGYTF. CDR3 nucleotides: TGTGCCAGCAGCTCCATTGGCTATGGCTACACCTTC. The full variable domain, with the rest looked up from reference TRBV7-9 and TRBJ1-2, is DTGVSQNPRHKITKRGQNVTFRCDPISEHNRLYWYRQTLGQGPEFLTYFQNEAQLEKSRLLSDRFSAERPKGSFSTLEIQRTEQGDSAMYLCASSSIGYGYTFGSGTRLTVV.

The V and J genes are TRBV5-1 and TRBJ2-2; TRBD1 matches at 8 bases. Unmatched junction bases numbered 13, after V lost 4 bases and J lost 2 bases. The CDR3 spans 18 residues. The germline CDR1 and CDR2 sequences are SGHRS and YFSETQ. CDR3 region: CASSRIPWAGGNTGELFF. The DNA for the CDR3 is TGCGCCAGCAGCCGTATCCCCTGGGCAGGGGGCAACACCGGGGAGCTGTTTTTT.

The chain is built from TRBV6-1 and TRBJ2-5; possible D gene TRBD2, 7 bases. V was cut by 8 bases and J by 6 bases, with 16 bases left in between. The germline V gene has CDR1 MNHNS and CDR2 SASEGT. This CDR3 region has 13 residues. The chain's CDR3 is CASSTGGAKTQYF. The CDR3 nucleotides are TGTGCCAGCTCGACGGGGGGCGCGAAGACCCAGTACTTC.

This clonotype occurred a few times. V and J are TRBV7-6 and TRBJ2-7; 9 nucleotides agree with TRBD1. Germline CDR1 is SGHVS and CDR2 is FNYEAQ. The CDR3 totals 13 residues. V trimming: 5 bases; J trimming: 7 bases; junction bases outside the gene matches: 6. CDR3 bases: TGTGCCAGCAGCGCGGACAGGGGAGGTGAGCAGTACTTC. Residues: CASSADRGGEQYF.

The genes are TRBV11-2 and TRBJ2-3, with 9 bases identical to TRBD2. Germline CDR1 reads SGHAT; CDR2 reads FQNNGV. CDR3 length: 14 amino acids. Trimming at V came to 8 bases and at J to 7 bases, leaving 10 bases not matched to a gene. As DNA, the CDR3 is TGTGCCAGCGCGGGGGAGCGGGGGGCAAATACGCAGTATTTT. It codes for CASAGERGANTQYF.

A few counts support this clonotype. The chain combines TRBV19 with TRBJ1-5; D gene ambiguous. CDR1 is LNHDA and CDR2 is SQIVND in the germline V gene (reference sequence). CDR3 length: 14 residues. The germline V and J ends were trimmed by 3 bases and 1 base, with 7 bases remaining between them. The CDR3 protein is CASSILLSNQPQHF. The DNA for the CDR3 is TGTGCCAGTAGTATTCTTTTGAGCAATCAGCCCCAGCATTTT.

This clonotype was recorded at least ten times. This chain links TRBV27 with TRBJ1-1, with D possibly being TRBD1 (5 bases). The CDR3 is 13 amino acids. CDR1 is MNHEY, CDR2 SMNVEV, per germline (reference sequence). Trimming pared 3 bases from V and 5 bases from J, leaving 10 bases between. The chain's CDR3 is CASSFTGATEAFF. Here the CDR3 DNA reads TGTGCCAGCAGTTTCACCGGGGCAACTGAAGCTTTCTTT.

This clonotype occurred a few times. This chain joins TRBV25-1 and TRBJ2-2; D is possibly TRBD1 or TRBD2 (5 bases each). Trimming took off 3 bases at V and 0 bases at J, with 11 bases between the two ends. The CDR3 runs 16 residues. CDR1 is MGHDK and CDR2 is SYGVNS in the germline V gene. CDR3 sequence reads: CASSDLGAPNTGELFF. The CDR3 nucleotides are TGTGCCAGCAGTGACCTCGGGGCGCCGAACACCGGGGAGCTGTTTTTT. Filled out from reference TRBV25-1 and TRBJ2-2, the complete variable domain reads EADIYQTPRYLVIGTGKKITLECSQTMGHDKMYWYQQDPGMELHLIHYSYGVNSTEKGDLSSESTVSRIRTEHFPLTLESARPSHTSQYLCASSDLGAPNTGELFFGEGSRLTVL.

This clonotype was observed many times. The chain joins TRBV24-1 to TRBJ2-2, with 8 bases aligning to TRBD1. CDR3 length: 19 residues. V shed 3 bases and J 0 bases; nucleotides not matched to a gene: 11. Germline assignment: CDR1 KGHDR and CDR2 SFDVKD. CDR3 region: CATSDPPSGTGTNTGELFF. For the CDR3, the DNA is TGTGCCACCAGTGATCCCCCTTCCGGGACAGGTACGAACACCGGGGAGCTGTTTTTT.

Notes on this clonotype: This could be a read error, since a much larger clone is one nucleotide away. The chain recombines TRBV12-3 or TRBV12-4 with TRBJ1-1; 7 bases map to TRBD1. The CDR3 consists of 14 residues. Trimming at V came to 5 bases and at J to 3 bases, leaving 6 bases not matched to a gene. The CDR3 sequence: CASSEPGQDTEAFF. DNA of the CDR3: TGTGCCAGCAGTGAGCCCGGACAGGACACTGAAGCTTTCTTT.

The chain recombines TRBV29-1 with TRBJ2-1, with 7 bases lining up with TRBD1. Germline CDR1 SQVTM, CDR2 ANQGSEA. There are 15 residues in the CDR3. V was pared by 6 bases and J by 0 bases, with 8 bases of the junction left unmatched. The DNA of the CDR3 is TGCAGCGTCCAGGGGGTTGCCAGCTCCTACAATGAGCAGTTCTTC. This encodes CSVQGVASSYNEQFF.

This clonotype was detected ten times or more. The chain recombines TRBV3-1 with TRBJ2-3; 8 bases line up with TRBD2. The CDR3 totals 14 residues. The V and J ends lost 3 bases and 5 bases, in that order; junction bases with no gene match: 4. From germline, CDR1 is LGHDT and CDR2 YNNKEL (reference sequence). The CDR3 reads CASSHSGGGDTQYF. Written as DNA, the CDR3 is TGTGCCAGCAGCCACAGCGGGGGCGGAGATACGCAGTATTTT.

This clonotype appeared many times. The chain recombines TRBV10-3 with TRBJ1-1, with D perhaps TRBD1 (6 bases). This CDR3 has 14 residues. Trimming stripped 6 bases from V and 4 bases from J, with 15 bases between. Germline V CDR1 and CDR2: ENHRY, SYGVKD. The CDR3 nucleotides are TGTGCCATCAGGCCGTCTGAAGGGGGCACTGAAGCTTTCTTT. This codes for CAIRPSEGGTEAFF.

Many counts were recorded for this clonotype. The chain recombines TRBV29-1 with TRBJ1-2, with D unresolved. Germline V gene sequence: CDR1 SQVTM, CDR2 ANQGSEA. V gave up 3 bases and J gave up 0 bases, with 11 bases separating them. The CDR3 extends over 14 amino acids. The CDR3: CSVEGITANYGYTF. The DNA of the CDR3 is TGCAGCGTTGAGGGGATAACAGCTAACTATGGCTACACCTTC.

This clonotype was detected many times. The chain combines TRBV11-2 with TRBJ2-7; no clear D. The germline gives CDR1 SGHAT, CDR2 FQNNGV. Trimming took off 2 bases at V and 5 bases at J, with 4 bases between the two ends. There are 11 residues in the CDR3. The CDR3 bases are TGTGCCAGCAGCTTATCCCACGAGCAGTACTTC. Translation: CASSLSHEQYF.

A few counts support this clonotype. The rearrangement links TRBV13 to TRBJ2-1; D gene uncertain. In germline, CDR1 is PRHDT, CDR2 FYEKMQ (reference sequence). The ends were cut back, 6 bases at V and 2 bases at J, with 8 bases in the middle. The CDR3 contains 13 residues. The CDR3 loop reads CASRFATYNEQFF. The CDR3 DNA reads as TGTGCCAGCAGATTCGCGACCTACAATGAGCAGTTCTTC.

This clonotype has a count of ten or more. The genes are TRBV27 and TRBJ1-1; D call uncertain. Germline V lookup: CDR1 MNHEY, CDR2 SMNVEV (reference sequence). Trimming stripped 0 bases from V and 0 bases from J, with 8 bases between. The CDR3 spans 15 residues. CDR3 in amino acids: CASSLSYSMNTEAFF. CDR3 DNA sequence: TGTGCCAGCAGTTTATCGTACAGCATGAACACTGAAGCTTTCTTT.

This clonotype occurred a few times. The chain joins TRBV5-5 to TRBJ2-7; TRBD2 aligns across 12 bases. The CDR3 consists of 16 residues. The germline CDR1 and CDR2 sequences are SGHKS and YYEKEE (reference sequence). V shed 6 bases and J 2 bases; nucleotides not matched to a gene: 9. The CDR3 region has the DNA TGTGCCAGCAACCCTAGCGGGGGGGCCTCGCCCTACGAGCAGTACTTC. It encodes CASNPSGGASPYEQYF.

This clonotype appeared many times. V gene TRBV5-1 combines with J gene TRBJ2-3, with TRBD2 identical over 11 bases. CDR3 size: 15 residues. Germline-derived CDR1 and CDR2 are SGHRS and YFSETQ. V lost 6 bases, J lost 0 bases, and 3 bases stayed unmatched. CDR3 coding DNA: TGCGCCAGCACCCGGACTAGCGGGAGCACAGATACGCAGTATTTT. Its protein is CASTRTSGSTDTQYF.

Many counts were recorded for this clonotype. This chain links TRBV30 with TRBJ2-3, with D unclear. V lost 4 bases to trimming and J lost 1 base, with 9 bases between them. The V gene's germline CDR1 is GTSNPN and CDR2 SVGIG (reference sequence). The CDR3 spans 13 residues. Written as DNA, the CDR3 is TGTGCCTGGAAGGGCGGTGGCACAGATACGCAGTATTTT. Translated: CAWKGGGTDTQYF.

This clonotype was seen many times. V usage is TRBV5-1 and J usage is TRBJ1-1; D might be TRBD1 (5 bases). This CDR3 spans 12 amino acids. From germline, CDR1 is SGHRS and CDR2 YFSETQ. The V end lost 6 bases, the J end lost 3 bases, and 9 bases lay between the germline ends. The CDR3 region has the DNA TGCGCCAGCAAGGACATTCACACTGAAGCTTTCTTT. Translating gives CASKDIHTEAFF.

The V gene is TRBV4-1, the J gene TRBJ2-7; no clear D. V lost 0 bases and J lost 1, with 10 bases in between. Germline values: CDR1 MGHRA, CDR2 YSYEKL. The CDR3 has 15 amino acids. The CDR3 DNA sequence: TGCGCCAGCAGCCAAGATGTATGGCAATCCTACGAGCAGTACTTC. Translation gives CASSQDVWQSYEQYF.

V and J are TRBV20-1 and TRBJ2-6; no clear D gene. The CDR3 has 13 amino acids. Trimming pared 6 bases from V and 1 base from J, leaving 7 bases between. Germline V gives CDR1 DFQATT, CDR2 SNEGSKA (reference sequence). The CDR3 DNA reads TGCAGTGCCCACACTTCTGGGGCCAACGTCCTGACTTTC. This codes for CSAHTSGANVLTF.

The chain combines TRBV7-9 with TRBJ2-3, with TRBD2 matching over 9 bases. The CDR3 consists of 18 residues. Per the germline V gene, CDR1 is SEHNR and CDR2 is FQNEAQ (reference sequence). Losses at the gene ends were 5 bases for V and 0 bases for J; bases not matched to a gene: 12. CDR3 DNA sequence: TGTGCCAGCAGCCCCGGGGTAGCGGGGGTTCCTAGCACAGATACGCAGTATTTT. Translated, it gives CASSPGVAGVPSTDTQYF. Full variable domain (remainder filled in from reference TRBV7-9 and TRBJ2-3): DTGVSQNPRHKITKRGQNVTFRCDPISEHNRLYWYRQTLGQGPEFLTYFQNEAQLEKSRLLSDRFSAERPKGSFSTLEIQRTEQGDSAMYLCASSPGVAGVPSTDTQYFGPGTRLTVL.